This T cell receptor (beta chain) was identified during a study of shared clonotypes between healthy human individuals. Whole-study results and caveats: In general, naive subsets displayed greater estimated richness than memory subsets did. Relative to clonotypes present in all four donors, those not shared had lower generation probabilities.

This CDR3 region has 15 residues. Germline CDR1 MDHEN, CDR2 SYDVKM. V lost 3 bases and J lost 6, with 14 bases in between. Original processing methods: Filtering of immunoSEQ junctional sequences could not match full-length read filtering. Generated by immunoSEQ multiplex PCR, the TCRdb table keeps only in-frame clones and is missing some. V and J calls and clone size follow that table, whereas D and trimming were derived from the DNA. The table records more than 500,000 clones, 95% to 97% of them present only once. A note on this clone: The antigen remains undetermined.

The gene calls are TRBV28 and TRBJ2-2; D gene ambiguous. The receptor was isolated from a woman in her thirties in good health. Material: naive CD4+ T cells sorted from blood. The subset: CD45RA+ positively selected. CDR3 sequence reads: CASSFGDRSAGELFF. The CDR3 bases are TGTGCCAGCAGTTTTGGCGATCGATCCGCCGGGGAGCTGTTTTTT.